The next 27 T cell receptor beta chains were all read from a single sample in a study of shared clonotypes between healthy human individuals. Profiled with immunoSEQ multiplex PCR; TCRdb holds only in-frame clones, not every one. The sample has about 1.5 million clones, roughly 98% seen once. The sample comprised naive CD4+ T cells sorted from blood. Subset meaning: CD45RA+ positively selected. All receptors derive from a man aged 25 to 40 in good health.

As for this clone: In the same sample, other DNA sequences code for this CDR3. The chain combines TRBV5-1 with TRBJ2-5, with 12 nucleotides matching TRBD2. The V and J ends lost 3 bases and 4 bases, in that order; junction bases with no gene match: 1. The CDR3 sequence is 14 residues long. CDR1 is SGHRS, CDR2 YFSETQ, per germline. The CDR3 region has the DNA TGCGCCAGCAGCTCTAGCGGGAGGGGAGAGACCCAGTACTTC. Its translation is CASSSSGRGETQYF.

For the CDR3, the DNA is TGCGCCAGCAGACTACTCACAGATACGCAGTATTTT. Translated: CASRLLTDTQYF. The chain is built from TRBV5-1 and TRBJ2-3, with D unclear. The germline V gene has CDR1 SGHRS and CDR2 YFSETQ. The V end was cut by 5 bases, the J end by 2 bases, with 6 bases between. The CDR3 extends over 12 amino acids.

J is TRBJ2-5 and V is TRBV19; the D is unclear. Germline V gene sequence: CDR1 LNHDA, CDR2 SQIVND (reference sequence). The CDR3 runs to 14 residues. Trimming left V 5 bases short and J 7 bases short, with 17 bases between. The CDR3 loop reads CASSVLGWSGTQYF. In nucleotides, the CDR3 is TGTGCCAGTAGTGTCCTGGGGTGGTCAGGGACCCAGTACTTC.

The J gene is TRBJ2-5, the V gene TRBV5-1; the match to TRBD1 covers 11 bases. After removal of 2 bases from V and 3 bases from J, the junction contained 6 bases not matched to a gene. The CDR3 spans 16 residues. Germline-derived CDR1 and CDR2 are SGHRS and YFSETQ. CDR3 in amino acids: CASSLGTGGVEETQYF. CDR3 bases: TGCGCCAGCAGCTTAGGGACAGGGGGAGTCGAAGAGACCCAGTACTTC. The full variable domain, rest sourced from reference TRBV5-1 and TRBJ2-5, is KAGVTQTPRYLIKTRGQQVTLSCSPISGHRSVSWYQQTPGQGLQFLFEYFSETQRNKGNFPGRFSGRQFSNSRSEMNVSTLELGDSALYLCASSLGTGGVEETQYFGPGTRLLVL.

The V gene is TRBV10-3, the J gene TRBJ2-3; D might be TRBD2 (6 bases). Trimming took off 5 bases at V and 2 bases at J, with 8 bases between the two ends. Germline V gene lookup returns CDR1 ENHRY and CDR2 SYGVKD. The CDR3 runs to 13 residues. CDR3 amino acids: CAISRLVTDTQYF. The CDR3 region has the DNA TGTGCCATCAGTCGACTAGTCACAGATACGCAGTATTTT.

V gene TRBV5-4 combines with J gene TRBJ2-7, with D unresolved. V lost 3 bases, J lost 0 bases, and 13 bases lay in between. CDR3 length: 15 residues. Germline V gene sequence: CDR1 SGHNT, CDR2 YYREEE (reference sequence). CDR3 DNA: TGTGCCAGCAGCTCAAACCGACAATACTCCTACGAGCAGTACTTC. Its translation is CASSSNRQYSYEQYF.

The rearrangement joins TRBV28 to TRBJ1-2, with 8 bases fitting TRBD1. CDR3 length: 15 amino acids. Germline loops: CDR1 MDHEN, CDR2 SYDVKM. The V gene end was trimmed by 2 bases and the J gene end by 8 bases; junction bases not matched to a gene: 10. CDR3 residues: CASSLGGRGLLGYTF. The CDR3 region has the DNA TGTGCCAGCAGTTTAGGGGGCAGGGGGCTACTCGGCTACACCTTC.

This clone was recorded once. This rearrangement joins TRBV7-2 to TRBJ2-2; D gene unclear. Germline V CDR1 and CDR2: SGHTA, FQGNSA. The CDR3 contains 14 residues. V gave up 2 bases and J gave up 4 bases, with 8 bases separating them. The CDR3 loop reads CASSLFPRTGELFF. The CDR3 DNA follows: TGTGCCAGCAGCTTATTCCCTCGCACCGGGGAGCTGTTTTTT.

This chain links TRBV28 with TRBJ2-3, with TRBD1 matching 11 bases. The V and J ends lost 5 bases and 4 bases, in that order; junction bases with no gene match: 8. In germline, CDR1 is MDHEN, CDR2 SYDVKM. The CDR3 length is 16 residues. The DNA of the CDR3 is TGTGCCAGCAGTGACCGACCGGGACAGGGGGCAGATACGCAGTATTTT. It specifies CASSDRPGQGADTQYF.

The chain links TRBV7-2 to TRBJ2-3, with 13 nucleotides matching TRBD2. Germline V gene sequence: CDR1 SGHTA, CDR2 FQGNSA. The CDR3 length is 17 residues. V dropped 1 base and J dropped 4; count of bases not matched to a gene: 5. The CDR3 is CASSLVGLAGVADTQYF. Here the CDR3 DNA reads TGTGCCAGCAGCTTAGTTGGACTAGCGGGAGTTGCAGATACGCAGTATTTT.

The chain joins TRBV5-5 to TRBJ1-2, with TRBD1 matching 8 bases. The CDR3 has 15 residues. Trimming removed 4 bases from V and 8 bases from J; junction bases left unmatched: 13. Germline CDR1 is SGHKS and CDR2 is YYEKEE (reference sequence). As DNA, the CDR3 is TGTGCCAGCAGCGAGGGACAGGCGAGCTTTTACGGCTACACCTTC. Protein product: CASSEGQASFYGYTF.

V is TRBV15 and J is TRBJ1-3; tentatively, D is TRBD1 (6 bases). The CDR3 spans 16 residues. V lost 5 bases and J 4 bases, leaving 18 bases between the germline ends. Germline-derived CDR1 and CDR2 are LNHNV and YYDKDF (reference sequence). Written as DNA, the CDR3 is TGTGCCACCAGCGGGCTAACGGGGGCAACGGGAAACACCATATATTTT. Amino acid sequence: CATSGLTGATGNTIYF.

V and J are TRBV19 and TRBJ2-7; 7 bases are shared with TRBD1. Losses at the gene ends were 2 bases for V and 3 bases for J; bases not matched to a gene: 4. Looked up from germline, CDR1 is LNHDA and CDR2 is SQIVND (reference sequence). The CDR3 extends over 14 amino acids. The CDR3 here is CASSISQGYYEQYF. In nucleotides, the CDR3 is TGTGCCAGTAGTATATCACAGGGGTACTACGAGCAGTACTTC. The full variable domain, in which reference TRBV19 and TRBJ2-7 provide the parts outside the CDR3, is DGGITQSPKYLFRKEGQNVTLSCEQNLNHDAMYWYRQDPGQGLRLIYYSQIVNDFQKGDIAEGYSVSREKKESFPLTVTSAQKNPTAFYLCASSISQGYYEQYFGPGTRLTVT.

The chain uses TRBV5-1 and TRBJ1-1; 8 bases are shared with TRBD1. CDR1 is SGHRS and CDR2 is YFSETQ in the germline V gene. CDR3 size: 17 residues. V lost 0 bases to trimming and J lost 1 base; unmatched junction nucleotides: 8. The CDR3 sequence: CASSLARTGIKNTEAFF. CDR3 DNA sequence: TGCGCCAGCAGCTTGGCGCGGACAGGGATCAAGAACACTGAAGCTTTCTTT.

J is TRBJ2-7 and V is TRBV7-9, with 8 bases aligning to TRBD1. CDR1 is SEHNR, CDR2 FQNEAQ, per germline (reference sequence). With 5 bases clipped from V and 6 bases from J, the junction kept 6 bases outside the gene matches. The CDR3 contains 13 residues. The CDR3 is CASSKTGVAEQYF. DNA of the CDR3: TGTGCCAGCAGCAAGACAGGGGTTGCCGAGCAGTACTTC.

In its sample, this clone was seen once. This chain links TRBV7-9 with TRBJ1-3; D is ambiguous. The CDR3 extends over 17 amino acids. With 4 bases removed from V and 0 bases from J, the gap between germline ends came to 16 bases. Germline values: CDR1 SEHNR, CDR2 FQNEAQ (reference sequence). CDR3 sequence reads: CASSWNSGPSSGNTIYF. CDR3 DNA: TGTGCCAGCAGCTGGAACAGCGGGCCAAGCTCTGGAAACACCATATATTTT.

The CDR3 nucleotides read TGTGCCAGTAACATAGGCGGCGAGACCCAGTACTTC. It codes for CASNIGGETQYF. The rearrangement joins TRBV30 to TRBJ2-5; D unresolved. Germline V gives CDR1 GTSNPN, CDR2 SVGIG (reference sequence). The CDR3 runs to 12 residues. Trimming removed 8 bases at V and 5 bases at J, with 15 bases between.

The genes are TRBV7-9 and TRBJ1-2, with D uncertain. The CDR3 length is 12 residues. The V gene lost 5 bases and the J gene lost 6 bases, with 10 bases spanning the gap. Looked up from germline, CDR1 is SEHNR and CDR2 is FQNEAQ (reference sequence). The CDR3 coding sequence is TGTGCCAGCAGCCCATCGCAAGATGGCTACACCTTC. The encoded protein is CASSPSQDGYTF.

The chain uses TRBV6-6 and TRBJ2-3; 9 nucleotides match TRBD2. CDR1 is MNHNY, CDR2 SVGAGI, per germline (reference sequence). The CDR3 consists of 13 residues. Trimming took 8 bases from V and 5 from J; bases not matched to a gene: 5. The CDR3 spells CASRGLALDTQYF. Here the CDR3 DNA reads TGTGCCAGCCGCGGACTAGCGCTAGATACGCAGTATTTT.

This chain uses TRBV18 with TRBJ2-3; 9 bases are a match to TRBD2. CDR3 length: 16 amino acids. V lost 3 bases to trimming and J lost 3 bases; unmatched junction nucleotides: 7. Germline lookup yields CDR1 KGHSH and CDR2 LQKENI. The CDR3 nucleotides read TGTGCCAGCTCACCCCCCGCGGGAGGGGGGACAGATACGCAGTATTTT. As protein: CASSPPAGGGTDTQYF.

The chain joins TRBV28 to TRBJ2-1; TRBD2 aligns across 9 bases. Germline V gene sequence: CDR1 MDHEN, CDR2 SYDVKM. V was clipped by 2 bases and J by 9 bases; unmatched bases: 8. The CDR3 extends over 15 amino acids. The CDR3 bases are TGTGCCAGCAGTTTAATGGGACTAGCTCTCGGTGAGCAGTTCTTC. This codes for CASSLMGLALGEQFF. Supplemented by reference TRBV28 and TRBJ2-1, the full variable domain reads DVKVTQSSRYLVKRTGEKVFLECVQDMDHENMFWYRQDPGLGLRLIYFSYDVKMKEKGDIPEGYSVSREKKERFSLILESASTNQTSMYLCASSLMGLALGEQFFGPGTRLTVL.

The gene calls are TRBV10-1 and TRBJ2-1; 10 positions agree with TRBD2. This CDR3 region has 17 residues. CDR1 and CDR2 from the germline V gene are WNHNN and SYGVQD (reference sequence). V was clipped by 8 bases and J by 7 bases; unmatched bases: 17. The CDR3 DNA follows: TGCGCCAGCCCAGTGTGCCCTTCTAGCGGGAGTATGAATGAGCAGTTCTTC. Translation: CASPVCPSSGSMNEQFF.

The rearrangement uses TRBV28 and TRBJ1-5; D gene ambiguous. There are 15 residues in the CDR3. Germline loops: CDR1 MDHEN, CDR2 SYDVKM. The V gene lost 3 bases and the J gene lost 4 bases, with 13 bases spanning the gap. This CDR3 reads CASSFRPAPNQPQHF. For the CDR3, the DNA is TGTGCCAGCAGTTTCCGGCCGGCACCGAATCAGCCCCAGCATTTT.

The chain employs TRBV5-1 and TRBJ2-7; TRBD1 matches at 7 bases. There are 13 residues in the CDR3. The J segment lost 7 bases and the V segment lost 0 bases, leaving 4 bases of the junction unmatched. The germline CDR1 and CDR2 sequences are SGHRS and YFSETQ. The CDR3 coding sequence is TGCGCCAGCAGCTTGGGGACGGACAGGGAGCAGTACTTC. Its translation: CASSLGTDREQYF.

The gene calls are TRBV9 and TRBJ2-3, with 9 bases that match TRBD2. The V gene end was trimmed by 4 bases and the J gene end by 5 bases; junction bases not matched to a gene: 14. The CDR3 spans 17 residues. Germline V CDR1 and CDR2: SGDLS, YYNGEE. CDR3 nucleotides: TGTGCCAGCAGCTCCGGGGCGGGAGGGCCTCGGATAGATACGCAGTATTTT. This encodes CASSSGAGGPRIDTQYF.

This clone showed up just once. This chain links TRBV15 with TRBJ2-1; maybe TRBD2 (6 bases). Germline loops: CDR1 LNHNV, CDR2 YYDKDF (reference sequence). The CDR3 sequence is 15 residues long. The V gene lost 1 base and the J gene lost 3 bases, with 10 bases spanning the gap. CDR3 in DNA: TGTGCCACCAGCAGAGGCGGGGTCGGCTACAATGAGCAGTTCTTC. It translates to CATSRGGVGYNEQFF.

The chain has TRBV19 and TRBJ1-1, with 9 bases identical to TRBD1. Trimming took 7 bases from V and 4 from J; bases not matched to a gene: 7. Germline V lookup: CDR1 LNHDA, CDR2 SQIVND (reference sequence). The CDR3 spans 14 residues. Here the CDR3 reads CASTGTGLGTEAFF. The CDR3 nucleotides read TGTGCCAGTACTGGGACAGGGCTGGGCACTGAAGCTTTCTTT.